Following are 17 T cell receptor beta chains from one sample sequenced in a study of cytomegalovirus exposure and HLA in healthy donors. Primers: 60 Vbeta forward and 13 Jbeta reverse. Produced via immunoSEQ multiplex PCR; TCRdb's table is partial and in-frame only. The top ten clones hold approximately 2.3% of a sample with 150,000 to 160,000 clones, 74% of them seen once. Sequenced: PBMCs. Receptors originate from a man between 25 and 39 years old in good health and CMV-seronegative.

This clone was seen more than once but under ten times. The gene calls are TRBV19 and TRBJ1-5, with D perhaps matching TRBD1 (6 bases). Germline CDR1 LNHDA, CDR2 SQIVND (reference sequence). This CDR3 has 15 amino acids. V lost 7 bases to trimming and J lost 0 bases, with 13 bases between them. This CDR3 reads CASIPRTDSNQPQHF. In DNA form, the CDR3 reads TGTGCCAGTATCCCCCGGACAGATAGCAATCAGCCCCAGCATTTT.

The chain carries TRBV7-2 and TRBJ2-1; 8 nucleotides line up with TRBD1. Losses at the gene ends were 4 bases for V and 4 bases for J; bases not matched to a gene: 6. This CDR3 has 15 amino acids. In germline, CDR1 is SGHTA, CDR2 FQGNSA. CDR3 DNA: TGTGCCAGCAGCTCCGGACAGGGAGGTTACAATGAGCAGTTCTTC. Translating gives CASSSGQGGYNEQFF. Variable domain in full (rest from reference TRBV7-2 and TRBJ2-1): GAGVSQSPSNKVTEKGKDVELRCDPISGHTALYWYRQSLGQGLEFLIYFQGNSAPDKSGLPSDRFSAERTGGSVSTLTIQRTQQEDSAVYLCASSSGQGGYNEQFFGPGTRLTVL.

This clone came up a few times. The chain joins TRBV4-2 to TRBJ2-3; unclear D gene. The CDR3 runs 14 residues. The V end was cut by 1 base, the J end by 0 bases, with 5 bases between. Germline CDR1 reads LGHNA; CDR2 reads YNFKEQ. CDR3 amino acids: CASSQGSSTDTQYF. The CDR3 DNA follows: TGTGCCAGCAGCCAAGGGAGTAGCACAGATACGCAGTATTTT.

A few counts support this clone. The DNA of the CDR3 is TGTGCCAGTAGTATAACCGGGGGAATCGCCCAAGAGACCCAGTACTTC. This encodes CASSITGGIAQETQYF. The rearrangement links TRBV19 to TRBJ2-5, with a weak D call TRBD2 (6 bases). Germline-derived CDR1 and CDR2 are LNHDA and SQIVND (reference sequence). The CDR3 loop spans 16 amino acids. V was shortened by 2 bases and J by 1 base, with 14 bases between the two germline ends.

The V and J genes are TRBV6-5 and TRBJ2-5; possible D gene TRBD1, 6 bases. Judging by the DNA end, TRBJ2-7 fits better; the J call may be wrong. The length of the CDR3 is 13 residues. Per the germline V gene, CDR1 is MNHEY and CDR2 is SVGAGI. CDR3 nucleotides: TGTGCCAGCAGTAAACAGGGTGACCACGAGCAGTACTTC. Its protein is CASSKQGDHEQYF.

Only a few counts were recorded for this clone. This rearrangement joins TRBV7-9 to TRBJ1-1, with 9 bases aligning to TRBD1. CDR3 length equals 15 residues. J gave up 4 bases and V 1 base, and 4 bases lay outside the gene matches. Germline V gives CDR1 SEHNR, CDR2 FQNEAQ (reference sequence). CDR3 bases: TGTGCCAGCAGCTTAGGGGACAGGGCTGCCACTGAAGCTTTCTTT. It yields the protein CASSLGDRAATEAFF.

The CDR3 sequence is CASSLTEPAYEQYF. In nucleotides, the CDR3 is TGTGCCAGCAGCTTAACAGAACCCGCCTACGAGCAGTACTTC. The V gene is TRBV5-5, the J gene TRBJ2-7, with no clear D. Germline V gene data show CDR1 as SGHKS and CDR2 as YYEKEE (reference sequence). The ends were cut back, 2 bases at V and 2 bases at J, with 11 bases in the middle. The CDR3 totals 14 residues.

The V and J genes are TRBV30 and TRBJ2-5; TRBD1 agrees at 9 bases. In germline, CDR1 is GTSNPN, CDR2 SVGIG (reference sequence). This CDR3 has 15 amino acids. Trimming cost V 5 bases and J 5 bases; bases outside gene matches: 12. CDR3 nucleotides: TGTGCCTGGGGTTCAGGACAGGGGAGTTGGGAGACCCAGTACTTC. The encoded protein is CAWGSGQGSWETQYF.

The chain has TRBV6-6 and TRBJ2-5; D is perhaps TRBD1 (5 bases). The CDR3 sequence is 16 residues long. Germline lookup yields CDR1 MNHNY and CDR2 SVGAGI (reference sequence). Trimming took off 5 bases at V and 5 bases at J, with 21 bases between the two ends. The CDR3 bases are TGTGCCAGCAGTCTAGGGGTTCTTGGGCCAGCTGAGACCCAGTACTTC. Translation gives CASSLGVLGPAETQYF.

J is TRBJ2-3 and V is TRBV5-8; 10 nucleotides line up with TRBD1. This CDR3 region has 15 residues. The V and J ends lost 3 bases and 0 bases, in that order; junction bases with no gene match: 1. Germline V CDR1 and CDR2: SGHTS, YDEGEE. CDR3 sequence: CASSSTGGSTDTQYF. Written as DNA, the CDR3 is TGTGCCAGCAGCTCGACAGGGGGCAGCACAGATACGCAGTATTTT.

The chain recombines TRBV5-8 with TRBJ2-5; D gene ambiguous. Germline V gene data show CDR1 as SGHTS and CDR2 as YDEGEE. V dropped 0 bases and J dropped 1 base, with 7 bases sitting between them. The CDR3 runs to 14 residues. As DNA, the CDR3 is TGTGCCAGCAGCTTGGATACAGTCCAAGAGACCCAGTACTTC. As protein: CASSLDTVQETQYF.

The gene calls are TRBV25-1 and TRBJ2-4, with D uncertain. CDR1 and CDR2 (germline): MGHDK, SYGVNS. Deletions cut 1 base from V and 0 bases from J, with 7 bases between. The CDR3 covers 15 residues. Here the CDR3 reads CASSESGLAKNIQYF. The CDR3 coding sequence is TGTGCCAGCAGTGAATCGGGTTTAGCCAAAAACATTCAGTACTTC. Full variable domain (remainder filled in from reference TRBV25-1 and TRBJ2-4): EADIYQTPRYLVIGTGKKITLECSQTMGHDKMYWYQQDPGMELHLIHYSYGVNSTEKGDLSSESTVSRIRTEHFPLTLESARPSHTSQYLCASSESGLAKNIQYFGAGTRLSVL.

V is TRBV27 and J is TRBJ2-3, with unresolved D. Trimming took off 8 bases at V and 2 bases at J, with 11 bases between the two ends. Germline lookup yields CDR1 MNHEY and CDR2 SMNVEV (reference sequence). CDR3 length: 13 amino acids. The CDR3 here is CASSQVFTDTQYF. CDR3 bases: TGTGCCAGCTCCCAGGTGTTCACAGATACGCAGTATTTT.

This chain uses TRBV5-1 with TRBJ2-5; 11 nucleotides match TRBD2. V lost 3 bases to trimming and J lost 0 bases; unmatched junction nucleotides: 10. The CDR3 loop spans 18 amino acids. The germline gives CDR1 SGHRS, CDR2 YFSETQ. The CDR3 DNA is TGCGCCAGCAGCTCAGGGACTAGCGGCCGAATTTACCAAGAGACCCAGTACTTC. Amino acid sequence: CASSSGTSGRIYQETQYF.

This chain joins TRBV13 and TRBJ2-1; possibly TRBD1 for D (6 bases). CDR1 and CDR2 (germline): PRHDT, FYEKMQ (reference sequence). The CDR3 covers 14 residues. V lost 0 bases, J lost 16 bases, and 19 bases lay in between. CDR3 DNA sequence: TGTGCCAGCAGCTTAGGCCGGAGACAGGACACCAACTTCTTC. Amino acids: CASSLGRRQDTNFF.

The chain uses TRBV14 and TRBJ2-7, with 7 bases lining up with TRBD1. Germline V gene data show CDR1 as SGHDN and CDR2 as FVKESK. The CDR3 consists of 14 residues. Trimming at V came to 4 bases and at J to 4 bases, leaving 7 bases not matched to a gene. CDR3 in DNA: TGTGCCAGCAGCCTTGGGACAGTACTTTACGAGCAGTACTTC. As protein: CASSLGTVLYEQYF.

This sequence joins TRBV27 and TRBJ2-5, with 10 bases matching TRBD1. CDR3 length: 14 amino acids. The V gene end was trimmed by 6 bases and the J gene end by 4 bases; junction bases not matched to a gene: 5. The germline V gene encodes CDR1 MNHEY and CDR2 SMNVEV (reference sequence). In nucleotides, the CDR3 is TGTGCCAGCAGCGTCCGGGACAGGGGAGAGACCCAGTACTTC. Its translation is CASSVRDRGETQYF.